What follows describes a single T cell receptor beta chain. Its antigen is not known. These data originate in a study of identical twins. General study results and limits: In monozygotic twins, models underestimated the sharing of out-of-frame TCR alpha. Invariant MAIT and iNKT cells may have partly biased zero-insertion analyses. Cord blood beta clonotypes present at high abundance carried fewer insertions; no such pattern appeared in memory repertoires.

Unique molecular identifiers were present on cDNA, and template switching added a universal primer site. From the 5' RACE reads, TCRdb called clonotypes with MiXCR, one entry per CDR3 protein. The data contain some 320,000 distinct CDR3 sequences, 12% of them singletons. In germline, CDR1 is KGHDR, CDR2 SFDVKD. The CDR3 consists of 21 residues. These same records also appear under a second study, on yellow fever vaccine responses in identical twins.

The chain joins TRBV24-1 to TRBJ2-2, with 7 bases identical to TRBD1. The TCR was taken from a woman in her late teens or twenties in good health. Sequencing was carried out using CD8+ T cells sorted from blood. CDR3 coding DNA: TGTGGCGCCAGTGATTTGCATAGTGTCCCCGACAGGGAAGGAACTACCGGGGAGCTGTTTTTT. It codes for CGASDLHSVPDREGTTGELFF.